These 31 T cell receptor beta chains were all obtained from the same sample, sequenced in a study of early T cells in non-severe SARS-CoV-2 infection. TCRdb reprocessed the 5' RACE reads with MiXCR, giving one entry per CDR3 protein. The table has 80,000 to 95,000 distinct CDR3 sequences, 16% seen once; the top ten hold about 5%. Sequencing used whole blood, obtained at baseline. Every receptor here comes from an adult who was a healthcare worker with PCR-confirmed SARS-CoV-2 infection or an uninfected control (not recorded which).

This clonotype came up a few times. The junction does not match germline at one end; this may be a read error. The J gene is TRBJ1-5, the V gene TRBV5-1; D remains ambiguous. This CDR3 is 14 amino acids long. CDR1 is SGHRS and CDR2 is YFSETQ in the germline V gene. Here the CDR3 reads CASSLGYQNQPQHF. The CDR3 region has the DNA TGCGCCAGCAGTTTGGGCTACCAAAATCAGCCCCAGCATTTT.

This clonotype was detected a few times. CDR3 nucleotide sequence: TGTGCCAGCAGTTACTCGGGATACCAAAACACCGGGGAGCTGTTTTTT. Amino acid sequence: CASSYSGYQNTGELFF. The J gene is TRBJ2-2, the V gene TRBV6-5; the D is unclear. The ends were cut back, 0 bases at V and 2 bases at J, with 10 bases in the middle. CDR3 length: 16 amino acids. Germline CDR1 MNHEY, CDR2 SVGAGI.

This chain joins TRBV4-2 and TRBJ1-1; D is unresolved. This CDR3 region has 12 residues. Germline-derived CDR1 and CDR2 are LGHNA and YNFKEQ. V dropped 1 base and J dropped 6 bases, with 6 bases sitting between them. CDR3 protein: CASSQGRSEAFF. Written as DNA, the CDR3 is TGTGCCAGCAGCCAAGGGCGGTCTGAAGCTTTCTTT.

The chain carries TRBV28 and TRBJ1-1, with a possible D match to TRBD1 (5 bases). The CDR3 is 11 residues long. V shed 3 bases and J shed 9 bases, with 8 bases lying between them. Germline CDR1 and CDR2: MDHEN and SYDVKM. The CDR3 region has the DNA TGTGCCAGCAGTTTCCAGGGTAAAGCTTTCTTT. It translates to CASSFQGKAFF.

This clonotype was observed many times. This chain uses TRBV2 with TRBJ2-7; a possible D gene is TRBD2 (6 bases). The CDR3 has 13 residues. Germline V gene lookup returns CDR1 SNHLY and CDR2 FYNNEI. The V end was cut by 7 bases, the J end by 6 bases, with 16 bases between. CDR3 sequence (DNA): TGTGCCAGCATCCCGCCGGGGGTTCGCGAGCAGTACTTC. It encodes CASIPPGVREQYF.

The chain employs TRBV5-1 and TRBJ2-3; TRBD2 matches 11 bases. The junction had 4 bases not matched to a gene; V was cut back by 4 bases and J by 3 bases. The V gene's germline CDR1 is SGHRS and CDR2 YFSETQ. This CDR3 comprises 15 residues. As DNA, the CDR3 is TGCGCCAGCAGCGCACTAGCGGGAGCGACAGATACGCAGTATTTT. Translating it yields CASSALAGATDTQYF.

This clonotype has just one count. This chain links TRBV9 with TRBJ2-5; possibly TRBD1 for D (6 bases). Germline V gene lookup returns CDR1 SGDLS and CDR2 YYNGEE. The CDR3 loop spans 13 amino acids. Trimming removed 6 bases at V and 2 bases at J, with 11 bases between. The CDR3 DNA reads TGTGCCAGCACCAAGGGGGATCAAGAGACCCAGTACTTC. Its translation is CASTKGDQETQYF.

The gene calls are TRBV9 and TRBJ2-7; D gene unclear. Germline lookup yields CDR1 SGDLS and CDR2 YYNGEE. The CDR3 covers 14 residues. V dropped 4 bases and J dropped 4 bases, with 15 bases sitting between them. This CDR3 is CASSQRTDPYEQYF. CDR3 nucleotides: TGTGCCAGCAGCCAAAGGACCGACCCTTACGAGCAGTACTTC.

The V gene is TRBV6-5, the J gene TRBJ2-7; D is perhaps TRBD2 (6 bases). Per the germline V gene, CDR1 is MNHEY and CDR2 is SVGAGI. The CDR3 runs to 14 residues. The V gene lost 5 bases and the J gene lost 4 bases, with 15 bases spanning the gap. The CDR3 reads CASSTVGGFYEQYF. For the CDR3, the DNA is TGTGCCAGCAGTACGGTGGGAGGTTTTTACGAGCAGTACTTC.

CDR3 bases: TGTGCCAGCAGTCCTCGCCCCGGGGCTAGTTGGCACATTGAGCAGTTCTTC. Translated: CASSPRPGASWHIEQFF. The chain is built from TRBV28 and TRBJ2-1; the D call may be TRBD1 or TRBD2 (5 bases each). From germline, CDR1 is MDHEN and CDR2 SYDVKM. The CDR3 covers 17 residues. Between the trimmed V and J ends, which lost 5 bases and 9 bases, there was a span of 26 bases. Based on the CDR3 plus reference TRBV28 and TRBJ2-1, the full variable domain is DVKVTQSSRYLVKRTGEKVFLECVQDMDHENMFWYRQDPGLGLRLIYFSYDVKMKEKGDIPEGYSVSREKKERFSLILESASTNQTSMYLCASSPRPGASWHIEQFFGPGTRLTVL.

V gene TRBV7-2 combines with J gene TRBJ2-5; TRBD2 matches 8 bases. Looked up from germline, CDR1 is SGHTA and CDR2 is FQGNSA. The V and J ends lost 1 base and 5 bases, in that order; junction bases with no gene match: 6. The CDR3 loop spans 15 amino acids. CDR3 sequence: CASSLVPGGTETQYF. CDR3 nucleotide sequence: TGTGCCAGCAGCTTAGTGCCGGGAGGGACGGAGACCCAGTACTTC. Full variable domain (missing parts from reference TRBV7-2 and TRBJ2-5): GAGVSQSPSNKVTEKGKDVELRCDPISGHTALYWYRQSLGQGLEFLIYFQGNSAPDKSGLPSDRFSAERTGGSVSTLTIQRTQQEDSAVYLCASSLVPGGTETQYFGPGTRLLVL.

This clonotype appeared many times. This sequence joins TRBV7-9 and TRBJ1-2, with D possibly TRBD1 on 5 matching bases. The CDR3 runs to 13 residues. V lost 5 bases, J lost 4 bases, and 11 bases lay in between. Germline loops: CDR1 SEHNR, CDR2 FQNEAQ (reference sequence). The DNA for the CDR3 is TGTGCCAGCAGCGAGCCGACAGCCTATGGCTACACCTTC. As protein: CASSEPTAYGYTF.

This clonotype showed up just a few times. V usage is TRBV7-3 and J usage is TRBJ2-5, with 8 bases fitting TRBD1. V gave up 1 base and J gave up 1 base; unmatched junction bases: 2. This CDR3 is 15 amino acids long. Germline V gene data show CDR1 as SGHTA and CDR2 as FQGTGA. In DNA form, the CDR3 reads TGTGCCAGCAGCTTAAGCGGACAGGGCCAAGAGACCCAGTACTTC. Protein sequence: CASSLSGQGQETQYF.

With regard to this clonotype: Since no conserved phenylalanine or tryptophan closes the CDR3, a read error is the likely cause. The rearrangement joins TRBV7-6 to TRBJ2-1, with 7 positions matching TRBD1. The V gene end was trimmed by 1 base and the J gene end by 5 bases; junction bases not matched to a gene: 2. The CDR3 contains 14 residues. Germline V gene data show CDR1 as SGHVS and CDR2 as FNYEAQ. CDR3 residues: CASSLVDRDNEQFI. The CDR3 coding sequence is TGTGCCAGCAGCTTAGTCGACAGGGACAATGAGCAGTTCATC.

The V gene is TRBV4-3, the J gene TRBJ2-7; the match to TRBD1 covers 9 bases. Germline V gene sequence: CDR1 LGHNA, CDR2 YSLEER. The CDR3 length is 17 residues. J lost 2 bases, V lost 3 bases, and 11 bases had no gene match. CDR3 nucleotide sequence: TGCGCCAGCAGCCAGGATGCCACCACAGGGGGCGCCTACGAGCAGTACTTC. Translating gives CASSQDATTGGAYEQYF.

The V call is TRBV20-1, the J call TRBJ1-6, with D unclear. The V gene lost 3 bases and the J gene lost 9 bases, with 18 bases spanning the gap. Per the germline V gene, CDR1 is DFQATT and CDR2 is SNEGSKA (reference sequence). The length of the CDR3 is 15 residues. CDR3 sequence reads: CSASRQDPIGSPLHF. CDR3 sequence (DNA): TGCAGTGCTAGTAGGCAGGATCCCATAGGTTCACCCCTCCACTTT.

The chain combines TRBV20-1 with TRBJ2-1; TRBD2 might be the D (5 bases). This CDR3 region has 14 residues. Germline CDR1 is DFQATT and CDR2 is SNEGSKA (reference sequence). V shed 4 bases and J shed 7 bases, with 17 bases lying between them. The CDR3: CSATREIPFNEQFF. The CDR3 coding sequence is TGCAGTGCTACCCGGGAAATCCCCTTTAATGAGCAGTTCTTC.

This clonotype occurred many times. V and J are TRBV7-9 and TRBJ2-5, with D hard to call. The CDR3 consists of 11 residues. V lost 5 bases, J lost 5 bases, and 6 bases lay in between. Germline V lookup: CDR1 SEHNR, CDR2 FQNEAQ (reference sequence). The CDR3 DNA is TGTGCCAGCAGCATTGGTGAGACCCAGTACTTC. Encoded protein: CASSIGETQYF.

The sample holds a few counts of this clonotype. The V call is TRBV28, the J call TRBJ2-7; D is unclear. V shed 2 bases and J shed 7 bases, with 9 bases lying between them. Per the germline V gene, CDR1 is MDHEN and CDR2 is SYDVKM. CDR3 length: 12 residues. For the CDR3, the DNA is TGTGCCAGCAGTTTAGGGTCTGGTGAGCAGTACTTC. The encoded protein is CASSLGSGEQYF. The full variable domain, rest sourced from reference TRBV28 and TRBJ2-7, is DVKVTQSSRYLVKRTGEKVFLECVQDMDHENMFWYRQDPGLGLRLIYFSYDVKMKEKGDIPEGYSVSREKKERFSLILESASTNQTSMYLCASSLGSGEQYFGPGTRLTVT.

This clonotype showed up many times. This rearrangement joins TRBV29-1 to TRBJ2-3; 7 positions agree with TRBD1. The CDR3 has 15 residues. J lost 2 bases, V lost 6 bases, and 11 bases had no gene match. Germline CDR1 and CDR2: SQVTM and ANQGSEA. CDR3 nucleotides: TGCAGCGTAAAAACAGGGGTGGCGTTCACAGATACGCAGTATTTT. It is translated as CSVKTGVAFTDTQYF.

V usage is TRBV20-1 and J usage is TRBJ1-5; tentative D call: TRBD1 (5 bases). V lost 5 bases to trimming and J lost 7 bases, with 12 bases between them. The germline gives CDR1 DFQATT, CDR2 SNEGSKA (reference sequence). The CDR3 totals 12 residues. The CDR3 region has the DNA TGCAGTGCTGGGCCAGGGATCCAGCCCCAGCATTTT. Translation: CSAGPGIQPQHF.

At least ten counts were recorded for this clonotype. The rearrangement uses TRBV12-3 or TRBV12-4 and TRBJ2-5; no firm D call. CDR3 length: 14 amino acids. Trimming took 1 base from V and 5 from J, leaving 11 bases between them. The DNA for the CDR3 is TGTGCCAGCAGTTTAGGGCAACCTAGGGAGACCCAGTACTTC. Its protein is CASSLGQPRETQYF.

There are many counts of this clonotype. The genes are TRBV27 and TRBJ2-7; TRBD2 might be the D (5 bases). CDR1 is MNHEY and CDR2 is SMNVEV in the germline V gene (reference sequence). The CDR3 sequence is 14 residues long. Deletions cut 5 bases from V and 3 bases from J, with 14 bases between. The CDR3 reads CASSSGLNFYEQYF. In nucleotides, the CDR3 is TGTGCCAGCAGTAGCGGCCTGAATTTCTACGAGCAGTACTTC.

V is TRBV27 and J is TRBJ1-2; 9 bases line up with TRBD1. With V trimmed by 5 bases and J by 0 bases, 4 bases remained unmatched. The length of the CDR3 is 15 residues. Germline CDR1 and CDR2: MNHEY and SMNVEV (reference sequence). The CDR3 nucleotides read TGTGCCAGCAGTCTCAGGACAGGGGCTAACTATGGCTACACCTTC. It is translated as CASSLRTGANYGYTF.

This clonotype occurred many times. The V call is TRBV28, the J call TRBJ1-1; D unclear. The CDR3 has 13 residues. Germline-derived CDR1 and CDR2 are MDHEN and SYDVKM. V lost 2 bases and J lost 7, with 11 bases in between. The CDR3 bases are TGTGCCAGCAGTTTACGGCGGACGGTTGAAGCTTTCTTT. Translating it yields CASSLRRTVEAFF.

This clonotype was seen a handful of times. The V call is TRBV9, the J call TRBJ2-7; 9 nucleotides agree with TRBD1. The germline CDR1 and CDR2 sequences are SGDLS and YYNGEE. The CDR3 spans 14 residues. J was trimmed by 6 bases and V by 4 bases; bases with no gene match: 8. CDR3 region: CASSPRTGEGEQYF. CDR3 bases: TGTGCCAGCAGCCCCCGGACAGGGGAAGGCGAGCAGTACTTC.

The J gene is TRBJ1-2, the V gene TRBV19; D gene ambiguous. The V end was cut by 4 bases, the J end by 0 bases, with 9 bases between. CDR1 and CDR2 from the germline V gene are LNHDA and SQIVND (reference sequence). The CDR3 has 14 amino acids. CDR3 sequence (DNA): TGTGCCAGTAGTAAACCCACTACTAACTATGGCTACACCTTC. It specifies CASSKPTTNYGYTF.

This clonotype was observed a few times. V is TRBV12-3 or TRBV12-4 and J is TRBJ2-1; 11 nucleotides match TRBD1. The CDR3 runs to 15 residues. With 5 bases clipped from V and 6 bases from J, the junction kept 6 bases outside the gene matches. The CDR3 DNA follows: TGTGCCAGCAGTACCGGACAGGGGGCTTTCAATGAGCAGTTCTTC. This gives the protein CASSTGQGAFNEQFF.

This clonotype was counted between two and nine times. The chain combines TRBV7-9 with TRBJ2-2; possibly TRBD1 or TRBD2 for D (5 bases each). The length of the CDR3 is 13 residues. Between the trimmed V and J ends, which lost 8 bases and 5 bases, there was a span of 12 bases. Germline V gives CDR1 SEHNR, CDR2 FQNEAQ (reference sequence). The CDR3 loop is CASEGFVTGELFF. The CDR3 DNA is TGTGCCAGCGAGGGGTTCGTGACCGGGGAGCTGTTTTTT.

This clonotype was seen only a few times. V and J are TRBV6-5 and TRBJ2-3; D possibly corresponds to TRBD1 (5 bases). Trimming shortened V by 8 bases and J by 0 bases, and 9 bases separated the two germline ends. The CDR3 extends over 13 amino acids. Germline CDR1 reads MNHEY; CDR2 reads SVGAGI. CDR3 sequence: CASGRTSTDTQYF. CDR3 nucleotides: TGTGCCAGCGGAAGGACAAGCACAGATACGCAGTATTTT.

This clonotype has ten or more counts. This chain links TRBV7-8 with TRBJ2-1; D unresolved. The CDR3 spans 11 residues. Between the trimmed V and J ends, which lost 1 base and 10 bases, there was a span of 5 bases. Germline CDR1 reads SGHVS; CDR2 reads FQNEAQ. The CDR3 is CASSLGDEQFF. Here the CDR3 DNA reads TGTGCCAGCAGCTTAGGAGACGAGCAGTTCTTC.